Presented here are 14 T cell receptor beta chains from one specimen sequenced in a study of cytomegalovirus exposure and HLA in healthy donors (dated by TCRdb to the late 2010s). The library was obtained by the immunoSEQ multiplex PCR assay. In its TCRdb copy, this immuneACCESS table keeps in-frame sequences only and misses some clones. Where compared with another copy, unresolved V genes explain less than half of these, and the others have no known cause. The sample records 130,000 to 150,000 clones, almost 90% of which are singletons. The top ten hold 6.5% to 8.5% of the sample. The sequencing input was PBMCs. The receptors were sampled from a woman younger than 30 in good health and CMV-seropositive.

The chain recombines TRBV11-1 with TRBJ1-2, with D possibly matching TRBD1 (6 bases). The CDR3 length is 13 residues. V lost 1 base to trimming and J lost 9 bases, with 12 bases between them. The V gene's germline CDR1 is SGHAT and CDR2 FQDESV (reference sequence). The CDR3 sequence: CASSLDRDGRYTF. The CDR3 DNA reads TGTGCCAGCAGCTTAGACAGGGATGGTCGCTACACCTTC.

The rearrangement uses TRBV27 and TRBJ2-7; no clear D. V was shortened by 2 bases and J by 1 base, with 9 bases between the two germline ends. This CDR3 has 14 residues. The germline V gene encodes CDR1 MNHEY and CDR2 SMNVEV (reference sequence). CDR3 region: CASSLKPNSYEQYF. CDR3 nucleotides: TGTGCCAGCAGTTTAAAGCCCAATTCCTACGAGCAGTACTTC.

V gene TRBV6-5 combines with J gene TRBJ1-2, with D unresolved. The CDR3 loop spans 13 amino acids. Per germline, CDR1 MNHEY and CDR2 SVGAGI. V was cut by 9 bases and J by 4 bases, with 15 bases left in between. DNA of the CDR3: TGTGCCAGTACCACCCCGGGGAGCTATGGCTACACCTTC. Protein product: CASTTPGSYGYTF.

V gene TRBV27 combines with J gene TRBJ1-1; D is perhaps TRBD1 (5 bases). The CDR3 contains 12 residues. Between the trimmed V and J ends, which lost 6 bases and 4 bases, there was a span of 9 bases. In germline, CDR1 is MNHEY, CDR2 SMNVEV (reference sequence). CDR3 region: CASRSGGTEAFF. The CDR3 DNA sequence: TGTGCCAGCAGATCCGGGGGCACTGAAGCTTTCTTT.

V gene TRBV21-1 combines with J gene TRBJ1-5. TRBV21-1 is a recognized pseudogene. This CDR3 comprises 13 residues. The CDR3 spells CASSKAGGMPQHF. CDR3 DNA: TGTGCCAGCAGCAAAGCGGGCGGGATGCCCCAGCATTTT.

On this clone: The same CDR3 is also encoded by other DNA sequences in this sample. The J gene is TRBJ2-7, the V gene TRBV6-5; perhaps TRBD1 as D (5 bases). In germline, CDR1 is MNHEY, CDR2 SVGAGI. The CDR3 contains 13 residues. The germline V and J ends were trimmed by 4 bases and 1 base, with 8 bases remaining between them. The CDR3 sequence is CASSSPGSYEQYF. As DNA, the CDR3 is TGTGCCAGCAGTTCCCCAGGGTCCTACGAGCAGTACTTC.

V and J are TRBV30 and TRBJ2-3; 13 bases are a match to TRBD2. Germline lookup yields CDR1 GTSNPN and CDR2 SVGIG (reference sequence). This CDR3 comprises 16 residues. The ends lost 0 bases at V and 7 bases at J; junction bases unmatched: 7. CDR3 DNA sequence: TGTGCCTGGAGTGTACAACTAGCGGGAGGGCGGTATACGCAGTATTTT. This translates into CAWSVQLAGGRYTQYF.

This chain joins TRBV28 and TRBJ2-4, with a possible D match to TRBD2 (6 bases). Trimming left V 5 bases short and J 15 bases short, with 14 bases between. There are 11 residues in the CDR3. The V gene's germline CDR1 is MDHEN and CDR2 SYDVKM. The CDR3 protein is CASSGGERRYF. For the CDR3, the DNA is TGTGCCAGCAGTGGAGGGGAAAGGAGGTACTTC.

The V gene is TRBV13, the J gene TRBJ2-1; D perhaps matches TRBD2 (5 bases). The V and J ends lost 7 bases and 12 bases respectively, with 19 bases between them. Germline V CDR1 and CDR2: PRHDT, FYEKMQ (reference sequence). CDR3 length: 13 amino acids. CDR3 coding DNA: TGTGCCAGCATCTTTGACCGGGATTCCCCGCAGTTCTTC. Translation gives CASIFDRDSPQFF.

J is TRBJ2-7 and V is TRBV28, with 11 bases lining up with TRBD2. CDR3 length equals 15 residues. Germline CDR1 is MDHEN and CDR2 is SYDVKM. V shed 3 bases, J shed 4 bases, and the junction held 5 bases outside the gene matches. CDR3 sequence (DNA): TGTGCCAGCAGTTTCCTACTAGCGGGAGAGTACGAGCAGTACTTC. It specifies CASSFLLAGEYEQYF.

V is TRBV6-5 and J is TRBJ1-2; 9 bases fit TRBD1. Losses at the gene ends were 5 bases for V and 0 bases for J; bases not matched to a gene: 4. Germline CDR1 and CDR2: MNHEY and SVGAGI. The CDR3 loop spans 15 amino acids. The CDR3 DNA is TGTGCCAGCAGTAGGGACAGGGCTACTAACTATGGCTACACCTTC. It is translated as CASSRDRATNYGYTF.

The chain couples TRBV5-1 to TRBJ2-3, with a weak D call TRBD1 (6 bases). Looked up from germline, CDR1 is SGHRS and CDR2 is YFSETQ. There are 14 residues in the CDR3. Trimming left V 1 base short and J 4 bases short, with 10 bases between. The CDR3 sequence is CASSLKGQADTQYF. CDR3 bases: TGCGCCAGCAGCTTGAAGGGACAAGCAGATACGCAGTATTTT.

V and J are TRBV18 and TRBJ2-7; TRBD1 aligns across 7 bases. Germline V gene sequence: CDR1 KGHSH, CDR2 LQKENI. V dropped 6 bases and J dropped 5; count of bases not matched to a gene: 13. The CDR3 totals 15 residues. The CDR3 DNA reads as TGTGCCAGCTCTCTCCTACCGACAGGGACCGACGAGCAGTACTTC. Translation: CASSLLPTGTDEQYF.

The V call is TRBV9, the J call TRBJ2-3, with D possibly matching TRBD2 (5 bases). The CDR3 has 14 amino acids. Trimming shortened V by 0 bases and J by 5 bases, and 10 bases separated the two germline ends. CDR1 is SGDLS and CDR2 is YYNGEE in the germline V gene. The DNA for the CDR3 is TGTGCCAGCAGCGTAGTCGGAGGCGGAGATACGCAGTATTTT. It is translated as CASSVVGGGDTQYF.